This TCR beta chain was recorded in a study of T cell responses to AZD1222 COVID-19 vaccine. Overall study results and limits: Breadth and depth of Spike-specific TCRs rose after two AZD1222 doses.

The protocol was immunoSEQ multiplex PCR, while the TCRdb copy is restricted to in-frame clones and leaves out a portion. In the table there are about 180,000 clones, more than 75% of which are singletons. Trimming removed 10 bases at V and 9 bases at J, with 16 bases between. The germline V gene encodes CDR1 MDHEN and CDR2 SYDVKM. The CDR3 extends over 12 amino acids. Points on this clone: What it recognizes is unknown.

The sequence was collected from an adult who received the AZD1222 COVID-19 vaccine. Sequenced here: peripheral blood, sampled 28 days after the second AZD1222 dose. The chain combines TRBV28 with TRBJ2-1; possibly TRBD1 or TRBD2 for D (5 bases each). In DNA form, the CDR3 reads TGTGCCATCGGGACGGAAGACAGTGAGCAGTTCTTC. This gives the protein CAIGTEDSEQFF.